This TCR beta chain was identified during a study of breast tumors, draining lymph nodes, adjacent tissues. Study findings and constraints: Luminal-like breast cancer showed significantly greater tumor-nontumor repertoire similarity than basal-like breast cancer did.

To note about this clonotype: Antigen specificity is unknown.

Samples came from axillary lymph nodes draining the breast cancer. TCRdb independently ran MiXCR on the multiplex PCR reads; one entry per CDR3 protein. The table has roughly 220,000 distinct CDR3 sequences, less than 35% seen once. With 7 bases removed from V and 5 bases from J, the gap between germline ends came to 12 bases. Germline assignment: CDR1 SQVTM and CDR2 ANQGSEA. The CDR3 extends over 12 amino acids. The sequenced material came from axillary lymph node tissue. The receptor was derived from a female donor with breast cancer. Some clones in this sample may be carry-over from other donors' samples. The chain combines TRBV29-1 with TRBJ2-1; D may correspond to TRBD1 or TRBD2 (5 bases each). The CDR3 region is CSARDGHNEQFF. The CDR3 region has the DNA TGCAGCGCCAGGGACGGACACAATGAGCAGTTCTTC.